One sample yielded the 8 T cell receptor beta chains listed below, sequenced in a study of cytomegalovirus exposure and HLA in healthy donors. In the PCR, 60 Vbeta and 13 Jbeta primers were used. This table comes from immunoSEQ multiplex PCR, and its TCRdb copy is limited to in-frame clones, with some not included. This table has 150,000 to 200,000 clones, approximately 79% appearing once. The material sequenced was PBMCs. These TCRs come from a woman between 45 and 60 years old in good health and CMV-seropositive.

The rearrangement uses TRBV7-6 and TRBJ2-5; 15 bases map to TRBD2. With V trimmed by 5 bases and J by 2 bases, 3 bases remained unmatched. The CDR3 is 16 amino acids. The germline gives CDR1 SGHVS, CDR2 FNYEAQ. In DNA form, the CDR3 reads TGTGCCAGCAGCCTTGGACTAGCGGGAGGGCAAGAGACCCAGTACTTC. It yields the protein CASSLGLAGGQETQYF.

This chain's CDR3 is CASSELRGTYNEQFF. The CDR3 DNA sequence: TGTGCCAGCAGTGAATTAAGGGGGACCTACAATGAGCAGTTCTTC. V and J are TRBV6-1 and TRBJ2-1; D possibly corresponds to TRBD1 (6 bases). The CDR3 is 15 residues long. The V gene's germline CDR1 is MNHNS and CDR2 SASEGT. Trimming stripped 2 bases from V and 2 bases from J, with 10 bases between.

The genes are TRBV9 and TRBJ1-2; tentatively, D is TRBD1 (6 bases). The CDR3 loop spans 16 amino acids. Trimming left V 3 bases short and J 4 bases short, with 19 bases between. The V gene's germline CDR1 is SGDLS and CDR2 YYNGEE. The CDR3 sequence is CASSEAVGDNAYGYTF. CDR3 in DNA: TGTGCCAGCAGCGAGGCCGTTGGGGACAACGCCTATGGCTACACCTTC.

The chain has TRBV2 and TRBJ1-1; TRBD1 matches at 8 bases. CDR1 is SNHLY, CDR2 FYNNEI, per germline. Trimming took 3 bases from V and 5 from J; bases not matched to a gene: 8. This CDR3 comprises 15 residues. This CDR3 reads CASSEIRQGRTEAFF. As DNA, the CDR3 is TGTGCCAGCAGTGAGATCCGACAGGGGAGAACTGAAGCTTTCTTT.

In its sample, this clone was seen once. J is TRBJ2-5 and V is TRBV5-4, with D possibly TRBD2 on 7 matching bases. Germline values: CDR1 SGHNT, CDR2 YYREEE (reference sequence). V lost 2 bases and J lost 4, with 21 bases in between. CDR3 size: 17 residues. The CDR3 region has the DNA TGTGCCAGCAGCTTCCGACTAGCTGGGAGGGGGGCAGAGACCCAGTACTTC. As protein: CASSFRLAGRGAETQYF.

V gene TRBV27 combines with J gene TRBJ1-2; the D gene is possibly TRBD1 (5 bases). The length of the CDR3 is 14 residues. The ends were cut back, 5 bases at V and 8 bases at J, with 18 bases in the middle. Germline V gene lookup returns CDR1 MNHEY and CDR2 SMNVEV (reference sequence). The CDR3 is CASSPWTSRPGYTF. CDR3 DNA: TGTGCCAGCAGTCCATGGACATCCCGGCCGGGCTACACCTTC.

This sequence joins TRBV4-3 and TRBJ2-1; no definite D call. V lost 0 bases and J lost 8, with 11 bases in between. In germline, CDR1 is LGHNA, CDR2 YSLEER. CDR3 size: 14 residues. The CDR3 nucleotides read TGCGCCAGCAGCCAAGATACACCGCTCCATGAGCAGTTCTTC. This codes for CASSQDTPLHEQFF.

The chain combines TRBV30 with TRBJ2-1; D not certain. The CDR3 contains 13 residues. Trimming took off 3 bases at V and 2 bases at J, with 8 bases between the two ends. From germline, CDR1 is GTSNPN and CDR2 SVGIG (reference sequence). The CDR3 loop reads CAWSLVAYNEQFF. The CDR3 nucleotides read TGTGCCTGGAGCCTAGTGGCCTACAATGAGCAGTTCTTC.